These T cell receptor beta chains were read from a single sample in a study of T cell responses to AZD1222 COVID-19 vaccine. Method: immunoSEQ multiplex PCR; TCRdb's copy keeps in-frame clones and lacks some. The sample comprises 90,000 to 120,000 clones, more than 70% of which are singletons, and about 7% rests with the top ten. Source: peripheral blood, taken on day 0 of AZD1222 vaccination. The receptors were gathered from an adult in good health. CDR3s include the opening cysteine and the closing phenylalanine or tryptophan. A D gene is named only where the DNA matches it firmly. The size field is filled for only some rows; it gives once, few, many or a size class.

abundance	v_gene	j_gene	d_gene	CDR3aa	CDR3nt
.	TRBV7-3	TRBJ1-2	.	CASRPNGAANYGYTF	TGTGCCAGCAGACCAAACGGGGCGGCTAACTATGGCTACACCTTC
.	TRBV18	TRBJ1-1	.	CASSPPNTEAFF	TGTGCCAGCTCACCACCGAACACTGAAGCTTTCTTT
once	TRBV21-1	TRBJ2-7	.	CAHTSVLYYEQYF	TGTGCCCACACGAGTGTTTTGTACTACGAGCAGTACTTC
.	TRBV24-1	TRBJ2-1	.	CATSDPLDLLSYNEQFF	TGTGCCACCAGTGACCCACTAGATCTTCTCTCCTACAATGAGCAGTTCTTC
.	TRBV3-1/TRBV3-2	TRBJ2-2	.	CASSQVPGELFF	TGTGCCAGCAGCCAAGTACCCGGGGAGCTGTTTTTT
once	TRBV28	TRBJ2-1	.	CASFEGAGVINEQFF	TGTGCCAGTTTCGAGGGGGCGGGAGTAATTAATGAGCAGTTCTTC
few	TRBV27	TRBJ2-2	TRBD1	CASSLSNRGRLPKTGELFF	TGTGCCAGCAGTTTATCAAACAGGGGGCGACTCCCTAAAACCGGGGAGCTGTTTTTT
.	TRBV7-8	TRBJ2-4	.	CASSSVQLRDIQYF	TGTGCCAGCAGCTCCGTCCAACTACGGGACATTCAGTACTTC
.	TRBV9	TRBJ2-6	.	CASSPLSSGANVLTF	TGTGCCAGCAGCCCCCTCTCCTCTGGGGCCAACGTCCTGACTTTC
.	TRBV4-1	TRBJ1-5	.	CASSQGMNQPQHF	TGCGCCAGCAGCCAGGGAATGAATCAGCCCCAGCATTTT
.	TRBV29-1	TRBJ2-3	.	CSVAVLSTDTQYF	TGCAGCGTTGCGGTTCTAAGCACAGATACGCAGTATTTT
.	TRBV4-1	TRBJ1-2	TRBD1	CASSRFIRGRDYGYTF	TGCGCCAGCAGCCGTTTTATCAGGGGGCGGGACTATGGCTACACCTTC
.	TRBV7-8	TRBJ1-1	.	CASSLGGYREAFF	TGTGCCAGCAGCTTAGGCGGGTACAGGGAAGCTTTCTTT
.	TRBV6-5	TRBJ1-6	.	CASSYSYLAGDSPLHF	TGTGCCAGCAGTTACTCGTACTTGGCAGGGGATTCACCCCTCCACTTT
.	TRBV5-4	TRBJ1-2	TRBD1	CASSTGDRVAYGYTF	TGTGCCAGCAGCACCGGGGACAGGGTGGCCTATGGCTACACCTTC
.	TRBV5-1	TRBJ2-5	.	CASGAGGGAKETQYF	TGCGCCAGCGGAGCAGGGGGAGGGGCAAAAGAGACCCAGTACTTC
.	TRBV19	TRBJ2-1	TRBD2	CASSDSGRHSYNEQFF	TGTGCCAGTAGCGACAGCGGGAGGCACTCCTACAATGAGCAGTTCTTC
.	TRBV2	TRBJ2-2	TRBD1	CASSEGEDRDTGELFF	TGTGCCAGCAGTGAAGGAGAAGACAGGGACACCGGGGAGCTGTTTTTT
once	TRBV6-1	TRBJ1-1	.	CASSEAWRAGNTEAFF	TGTGCCAGCAGTGAAGCTTGGAGGGCAGGGAACACTGAAGCTTTCTTT
.	TRBV3-1/TRBV3-2	TRBJ1-3	.	CASSQAGSGNTIYF	TGTGCCAGCAGCCAAGCAGGGTCTGGAAACACCATATATTTT
.	TRBV6-5	TRBJ2-7	TRBD2	CASKGLAGAYEQYF	TGTGCCAGCAAGGGACTAGCGGGAGCCTACGAGCAGTACTTC
once	TRBV5-8	TRBJ1-5	.	CASSLAGGLQPQHF	TGTGCCAGCAGCTTGGCTGGGGGGCTTCAGCCCCAGCATTTT
.	TRBV27	TRBJ1-1	TRBD1	CASSPGTATMNTEAFF	TGTGCCAGCAGTCCCGGGACAGCTACCATGAACACTGAAGCTTTCTTT
.	TRBV19	TRBJ1-1	.	CASSHQWNTEAFF	TGTGCCAGTAGTCATCAGTGGAACACTGAAGCTTTCTTT
.	TRBV5-1	TRBJ1-1	TRBD1	CASSLVGQGRTEAFF	TGCGCCAGCAGCTTGGTAGGACAGGGTAGGACTGAAGCTTTCTTT
.	TRBV6-6	TRBJ2-6	TRBD1	CASSPRTGRMSGANVLTF	TGTGCCAGCAGTCCGCGGACAGGGAGGATGTCTGGGGCCAACGTCCTGACTTTC
.	TRBV10-3	TRBJ1-2	TRBD1	CAISQGNYGYTF	TGTGCCATTTCACAGGGGAATTACGGCTACACCTTC
.	TRBV7-2	TRBJ2-7	.	CASSLDGSTYEQYF	TGTGCCAGCAGCTTAGATGGCAGTACCTACGAGCAGTACTTC
.	TRBV24-1	TRBJ2-1	TRBD2	CATSGGLAGGSYNEQFF	TGTGCCACCAGTGGAGGACTAGCGGGAGGTTCCTACAATGAGCAGTTCTTC
.	TRBV7-2	TRBJ1-4	TRBD1	CASSSNRGLFDEKLFF	TGTGCCAGCAGCTCTAACAGGGGGCTGTTCGATGAAAAACTGTTTTTT
.	TRBV5-1	TRBJ2-2	.	CASSSRPSTGELFF	TGCGCCAGCAGCTCCCGACCCTCCACCGGGGAGCTGTTTTTT
.	TRBV18	TRBJ2-5	.	CASSPLARIFDETQYF	TGTGCCAGCTCACCTCTAGCGAGGATCTTTGACGAGACCCAGTACTTC
.	TRBV10-3	TRBJ2-1	.	CAISDSAGYNEQFF	TGTGCCATCAGTGACAGCGCGGGTTATAATGAGCAGTTCTTC
.	TRBV4-1	TRBJ2-2	TRBD2	CASSFRLAGLTGELFF	TGCGCCAGCAGCTTCCGGCTAGCGGGGCTCACCGGGGAGCTGTTTTTT
.	TRBV2	TRBJ1-5	TRBD1	CASSAGTGNQPQHF	TGTGCCAGCAGCGCCGGGACAGGGAATCAGCCCCAGCATTTT
.	TRBV27	TRBJ1-4	TRBD1	CASSTLTGQGEEKLFF	TGTGCCAGCAGCACGCTGACGGGACAGGGAGAGGAAAAACTGTTTTTT
.	TRBV24-1	TRBJ2-3	.	CATSLGKPRLNTQYF	TGTGCCACCAGTCTCGGCAAGCCCCGACTAAATACGCAGTATTTT
.	TRBV29-1	TRBJ1-3	TRBD1	CSVAGQGVNTIYF	TGCAGCGTTGCCGGACAGGGAGTAAACACCATATATTTT
.	TRBV13	TRBJ1-3	.	CASSLGLNGRISGNTIYF	TGTGCCAGCAGCTTAGGCTTAAATGGGAGAATCTCTGGAAACACCATATATTTT
.	TRBV10-3	TRBJ2-2	.	CAISEPGEYGGELFF	TGTGCCATCAGTGAGCCAGGGGAATACGGCGGGGAGCTGTTTTTT
.	TRBV21-1	TRBJ2-1	.	CASSNPEAAGCSYNEQFF	TGTGCCAGCAGCAACCCCGAAGCTGCAGGGTGCTCCTACAATGAGCAGTTCTTC
few	TRBV5-1	TRBJ1-4	.	CASSPSGFRAEKLFF	TGCGCCAGCAGCCCCTCCGGGTTCCGGGCTGAAAAACTGTTTTTT
.	TRBV11-3	TRBJ1-5	TRBD1	CASSEGQGQGSNQPQHF	TGTGCCAGCAGCGAAGGGCAGGGACAGGGTTCCAATCAGCCCCAGCATTTT
.	TRBV28	TRBJ1-5	TRBD1	CASSTGVNQPQHF	TGTGCCAGCAGCACAGGGGTCAATCAGCCCCAGCATTTT
.	TRBV27	TRBJ2-2	TRBD1	CASTGTALNTGELFF	TGTGCCAGCACCGGGACAGCTTTGAACACCGGGGAGCTGTTTTTT
once	TRBV24-1	TRBJ1-5	.	CATSARKGIGNQPQHF	TGTGCCACCAGTGCCCGAAAGGGTATTGGCAATCAGCCCCAGCATTTT
.	TRBV5-1	TRBJ2-7	.	CASSGRVRRLYEQYF	TGCGCCAGCAGCGGTCGGGTCCGTCGTCTCTACGAGCAGTACTTC
.	TRBV7-8	TRBJ1-1	.	CASRKSPVGTLSTEAFF	TGTGCCAGCAGGAAGTCGCCAGTGGGAACCCTGTCCACTGAAGCTTTCTTT